The next 32 T cell receptor beta chains were all read from a single sample in a study of human T cells and chemical hapten exposure. TCRdb recomputed calls from the RACE reads with MiXCR, one row per CDR3 protein. The table has 75,000 to 100,000 distinct CDR3 sequences, 7.5% to 10% seen once. Time point here: patch test 2, 6 weeks after DPC sensitization. Treatment of the sample: therapeutic diphenylcyclopropenone sensitization with weekly scalp DPC. This material consisted of whole blood, taken in connection with sensitization to the hapten diphenylcyclopropenone (DPC). The receptors stem from a woman between 40 and 50 years old with alopecia areata. Some clones in this sample may be carry-over from other donors' samples.

The V and J genes are TRBV29-1 and TRBJ2-1, with D possibly being TRBD2 (5 bases). Germline V gene data show CDR1 as SQVTM and CDR2 as ANQGSEA. V was trimmed by 2 bases and J by 1 base, leaving 12 bases between them. The CDR3 extends over 15 amino acids. For the CDR3, the DNA is TGCAGCGTTGAACGCGGAGCGGTATCCTACAATGAGCAGTTCTTC. Protein product: CSVERGAVSYNEQFF.

This chain joins TRBV7-2 and TRBJ2-3; D possibly corresponds to TRBD2 (6 bases). V lost 5 bases and J 0 bases, leaving 12 bases between the germline ends. From germline, CDR1 is SGHTA and CDR2 FQGNSA. The length of the CDR3 is 15 residues. CDR3 residues: CASSLSGYSTDTQYF. CDR3 DNA sequence: TGTGCCAGCAGCCTTAGCGGATATAGCACAGATACGCAGTATTTT.

This clonotype was observed a single time. This clone may be a read error of a much larger clone one base away. Lacking the conserved final phenylalanine or tryptophan, this CDR3 likely reflects a read error. The chain recombines TRBV12-3 or TRBV12-4 with TRBJ2-1; no reliable D call. V was clipped by 5 bases and J by 7 bases, with 21 bases between them. The CDR3 extends over 16 amino acids. DNA of the CDR3: TGTGCCAGCAGTCTCCTCGCCAATGCGCGGAGAAATGAGCAGTTCTCC. Translated, it gives CASSLLANARRNEQFS.

This clonotype was counted ten times or more. This sequence joins TRBV14 and TRBJ2-5; TRBD1 might be the D (5 bases). Germline V gene sequence: CDR1 SGHDN, CDR2 FVKESK. The length of the CDR3 is 14 residues. V lost 4 bases to trimming and J lost 2 bases, with 11 bases between them. CDR3 residues: CASSPRTGQETQYF. The CDR3 nucleotides read TGTGCCAGCAGCCCGCGCACAGGTCAAGAGACCCAGTACTTC.

The CDR3 DNA is TGCAGTGCTATACGACTAGCGGGAGATTCGGAGACCCAGTACTTC. It yields the protein CSAIRLAGDSETQYF. V gene TRBV20-1 combines with J gene TRBJ2-5, with 12 bases fitting TRBD2. Germline V gene data show CDR1 as DFQATT and CDR2 as SNEGSKA (reference sequence). The CDR3 consists of 15 residues. The V and J ends lost 4 bases and 5 bases, in that order; junction bases with no gene match: 8.

The rearrangement links TRBV24-1 to TRBJ2-1, with D unclear. The CDR3 runs 13 residues. The ends were cut back, 4 bases at V and 7 bases at J, with 10 bases in the middle. The germline V gene has CDR1 KGHDR and CDR2 SFDVKD. The CDR3 coding sequence is TGTGCCACCAGTGACTACCGTGAGAATGAGCAGTTCTTC. It is translated as CATSDYRENEQFF.

This clonotype has a count of ten or more. The V and J genes are TRBV12-3 or TRBV12-4 and TRBJ2-2; a weak D match, TRBD1 (5 bases). CDR3 length equals 14 residues. Trimming shortened V by 6 bases and J by 6 bases, and 14 bases separated the two germline ends. The CDR3 region is CASRSQGSAGELFF. In DNA form, the CDR3 reads TGTGCCAGCAGATCTCAGGGTTCGGCCGGGGAGCTGTTTTTT.

The V gene is TRBV20-1, the J gene TRBJ2-7; TRBD2 matches 11 bases. V lost 3 bases to trimming and J lost 5 bases; unmatched junction nucleotides: 9. Germline lookup yields CDR1 DFQATT and CDR2 SNEGSKA (reference sequence). CDR3 length: 15 amino acids. CDR3 nucleotide sequence: TGCAGTGCTAGGGAAATTCTAGCGGGAGGCGACGAGCAGTACTTC. This codes for CSAREILAGGDEQYF.

The CDR3 reads CASSLRAEQFF. As DNA, the CDR3 is TGTGCCAGCAGTTTGAGAGCGGAGCAGTTCTTC. The chain uses TRBV28 and TRBJ2-1, with D hard to call. The CDR3 runs 11 residues. V lost 3 bases to trimming and J lost 10 bases, with 7 bases between them. The V gene's germline CDR1 is MDHEN and CDR2 SYDVKM.

This clonotype was recorded a few times. This chain uses TRBV10-1 with TRBJ2-3; D is unclear. The length of the CDR3 is 11 residues. Germline assignment: CDR1 WNHNN and CDR2 SYGVQD (reference sequence). V gave up 5 bases and J gave up 4 bases, with 4 bases separating them. For the CDR3, the DNA is TGCGCCAGCAGTTGGGCAGATACGCAGTATTTT. Its protein product is CASSWADTQYF.

This clonotype was observed a handful of times. The chain recombines TRBV5-1 with TRBJ2-1, with D tentatively TRBD2 (6 bases). Per germline, CDR1 SGHRS and CDR2 YFSETQ. The V end was cut by 1 base, the J end by 5 bases, with 13 bases between. The CDR3 consists of 15 residues. The CDR3 DNA reads TGCGCCAGCAGCTTGAGCGGGCCCGCGAACAATGAGCAGTTCTTC. Translation: CASSLSGPANNEQFF.

In this sample, this clonotype turned up a few times. This chain uses TRBV19 with TRBJ2-6, with a tentative D call TRBD2 (6 bases). CDR1 and CDR2 from the germline V gene are LNHDA and SQIVND (reference sequence). V gave up 5 bases and J gave up 2 bases, with 13 bases separating them. The CDR3 has 16 amino acids. Here the CDR3 DNA reads TGTGCCAGTAGTCTCCAGGGCGGGGCTGGGGCCAACGTCCTGACTTTC. Protein: CASSLQGGAGANVLTF.

This clonotype was observed many times. The rearrangement joins TRBV28 to TRBJ2-7; 9 bases fit TRBD1. The CDR3 is 15 amino acids. The V segment lost 4 bases and the J segment 6 bases; nucleotides outside the gene matches: 10. Germline assignment: CDR1 MDHEN and CDR2 SYDVKM. CDR3 coding DNA: TGTGCCAGCAGTTCCCCGGGACAGGGAGGTGGCGAGCAGTACTTC. This translates into CASSSPGQGGGEQYF.

The chain joins TRBV12-3 or TRBV12-4 to TRBJ1-2; a weak D match, TRBD1 (5 bases). The CDR3 spans 16 residues. V was trimmed by 5 bases and J by 6 bases, leaving 22 bases between them. Here the CDR3 DNA reads TGTGCCAGCAGTACTCCGACGCGGCGACAGTCCGATGGCTACACCTTC. Its translation: CASSTPTRRQSDGYTF.

This clonotype was seen at least ten times. V and J are TRBV12-3 or TRBV12-4 and TRBJ2-3; no reliable D call. The CDR3 extends over 11 amino acids. V was shortened by 5 bases and J by 3 bases, with 3 bases between the two germline ends. This CDR3 is CASSRTDTQYF. The CDR3 DNA sequence: TGTGCCAGCAGTCGGACAGATACGCAGTATTTT.

This clonotype was observed at least ten times. The chain uses TRBV5-1 and TRBJ2-6, with a weak D call TRBD1 (6 bases). Per germline, CDR1 SGHRS and CDR2 YFSETQ. This CDR3 spans 17 amino acids. With 3 bases removed from V and 2 bases from J, the gap between germline ends came to 15 bases. In DNA form, the CDR3 reads TGCGCCAGCAGCTACTTCCCCAGGGGCCCTGGGGCCAACGTCCTGACTTTC. It yields the protein CASSYFPRGPGANVLTF.

This clonotype was seen repeatedly, ten times or more. CDR3 coding DNA: TGTGCCAGCAGCTTAAGCCTCAGACAGGGCATGTTTCGGACCCAGTACTTC. This gives the protein CASSLSLRQGMFRTQYF. The rearrangement joins TRBV7-9 to TRBJ2-5; TRBD1 aligns across 7 bases. V lost 2 bases to trimming and J lost 7 bases; unmatched junction nucleotides: 16. This CDR3 has 17 residues. CDR1 and CDR2 (germline): SEHNR, FQNEAQ (reference sequence).

This clonotype was counted ten times or more. The chain links TRBV18 to TRBJ1-1; the D is unclear. Trimming shortened V by 2 bases and J by 1 base, and 5 bases separated the two germline ends. The germline V gene has CDR1 KGHSH and CDR2 LQKENI. CDR3 size: 13 residues. The DNA of the CDR3 is TGTGCCAGCTCACCAGGGCAGAACACTGAAGCTTTCTTT. Protein product: CASSPGQNTEAFF.

This clonotype has ten or more counts. CDR3 sequence (DNA): TGTGCCAGCAGTTTTCAGGGAACCAATTCACCCCTCCACTTT. As protein: CASSFQGTNSPLHF. V and J are TRBV27 and TRBJ1-6; maybe TRBD1 (5 bases). The CDR3 is 14 amino acids. The germline V gene encodes CDR1 MNHEY and CDR2 SMNVEV (reference sequence). The V end was cut by 3 bases, the J end by 7 bases, with 10 bases between.

This chain uses TRBV20-1 with TRBJ1-5; no clear D gene. Germline V gene lookup returns CDR1 DFQATT and CDR2 SNEGSKA (reference sequence). The CDR3 loop spans 14 amino acids. V lost 6 bases to trimming and J lost 1 base, with 13 bases between them. CDR3 loop: CSAIDYLSNQPQHF. The CDR3 nucleotides are TGCAGTGCCATCGACTACCTGAGCAATCAGCCCCAGCATTTT.

This clonotype was seen once. This chain uses TRBV28 with TRBJ1-5; no clear D. The CDR3 extends over 13 amino acids. Trimming left V 6 bases short and J 2 bases short, with 8 bases between. Germline V gene lookup returns CDR1 MDHEN and CDR2 SYDVKM. The CDR3 sequence: CASRPWGNQPQHF. Here the CDR3 DNA reads TGTGCCAGCAGACCGTGGGGCAATCAGCCCCAGCATTTT.

At least ten counts were recorded for this clonotype. The V gene is TRBV7-9, the J gene TRBJ2-2, with 8 positions matching TRBD1. The germline CDR1 and CDR2 sequences are SEHNR and FQNEAQ (reference sequence). With 7 bases clipped from V and 3 bases from J, the junction kept 7 bases outside the gene matches. The CDR3 is 15 amino acids. For the CDR3, the DNA is TGTGCCAGCACCAGGACAGGGACCTACACCGGGGAGCTGTTTTTT. It encodes CASTRTGTYTGELFF.

Concerning this clonotype: This may be a read error, as it is one base from a much larger clone. The V and J genes are TRBV7-9 and TRBJ2-1; 13 nucleotides line up with TRBD2. Germline V gene lookup returns CDR1 SEHNR and CDR2 FQNEAQ (reference sequence). This CDR3 is built from 15 residues. The CDR3 spells CVSSPGTSGDNEQFF. In DNA form, the CDR3 reads TGTGTCAGCAGCCCCGGGACTAGCGGGGACAATGAGCAGTTCTTC. Drawing the rest from reference TRBV7-9 and TRBJ2-1, the complete variable domain is DTGVSQNPRHKITKRGQNVTFRCDPISEHNRLYWYRQTLGQGPEFLTYFQNEAQLEKSRLLSDRFSAERPKGSFSTLEIQRTEQGDSAMYLCVSSPGTSGDNEQFFGPGTRLTVL.

This clonotype was recorded a few times. The chain has TRBV20-1 and TRBJ1-1, with a tentative D call TRBD1 (6 bases). In germline, CDR1 is DFQATT, CDR2 SNEGSKA (reference sequence). Trimming pared 6 bases from V and 3 bases from J, leaving 11 bases between. CDR3 length equals 12 residues. The CDR3 sequence is CSAPPGDTEAFF. The CDR3 DNA sequence: TGCAGTGCGCCCCCAGGGGACACTGAAGCTTTCTTT.

This clonotype was observed at least ten times. This chain uses TRBV7-2 with TRBJ2-5; D possibly matches TRBD1 or TRBD2 (5 bases each). The germline gives CDR1 SGHTA, CDR2 FQGNSA. The CDR3 has 15 residues. With 2 bases removed from V and 3 bases from J, the gap between germline ends came to 13 bases. The CDR3 protein is CASSLQGTGKETQYF. For the CDR3, the DNA is TGTGCCAGCAGCTTACAGGGTACCGGGAAAGAGACCCAGTACTTC.

At least ten counts were recorded for this clonotype. The chain is built from TRBV29-1 and TRBJ2-3; D possibly corresponds to TRBD2 (6 bases). CDR3 size: 13 residues. The V gene lost 7 bases and the J gene lost 0 bases, with 11 bases spanning the gap. From germline, CDR1 is SQVTM and CDR2 ANQGSEA. Written as DNA, the CDR3 is TGCAGCGGACGGGAGTCTAGCACAGATACGCAGTATTTT. Protein product: CSGRESSTDTQYF.

This clonotype has ten or more counts. The chain recombines TRBV20-1 with TRBJ2-3; 8 bases are a match to TRBD1. The CDR3 covers 15 residues. V trimming: 1 base; J trimming: 3 bases; junction bases outside the gene matches: 6. Germline V gene lookup returns CDR1 DFQATT and CDR2 SNEGSKA (reference sequence). CDR3 amino acids: CSARGYRGSTDTQYF. The CDR3 coding sequence is TGCAGTGCTAGAGGTTACAGGGGGAGTACAGATACGCAGTATTTT.

This clonotype was detected many times. This chain uses TRBV5-1 with TRBJ2-7, with 8 bases aligning to TRBD1. The V gene's germline CDR1 is SGHRS and CDR2 YFSETQ. The CDR3 has 18 amino acids. V lost 4 bases and J lost 2; bases outside the gene matches: 17. The CDR3 loop is CASSDRGLPRPGAYEQYF. CDR3 DNA sequence: TGCGCCAGCAGCGACAGGGGTTTACCTAGACCCGGGGCCTACGAGCAGTACTTC.

The V gene is TRBV20-1, the J gene TRBJ2-3; a weak D match, TRBD2 (6 bases). The ends were cut back, 6 bases at V and 2 bases at J, with 15 bases in the middle. From germline, CDR1 is DFQATT and CDR2 SNEGSKA (reference sequence). This CDR3 is built from 14 residues. The CDR3 bases are TGCAGTGCGGATTCTGGCGGGAACACAGATACGCAGTATTTT. The encoded protein is CSADSGGNTDTQYF.

This rearrangement joins TRBV5-1 to TRBJ2-7; D is possibly TRBD2 (5 bases). Germline V gene data show CDR1 as SGHRS and CDR2 as YFSETQ. This CDR3 contains 13 residues. V lost 6 bases and J 3 bases, leaving 13 bases between the germline ends. The CDR3: CASKVGDLYEQYF. The DNA of the CDR3 is TGCGCCAGCAAAGTCGGGGATCTCTACGAGCAGTACTTC.

V usage is TRBV11-2 and J usage is TRBJ2-5; 10 bases map to TRBD2. V shed 5 bases, J shed 5 bases, and the junction held 5 bases outside the gene matches. This CDR3 has 14 residues. Germline loops: CDR1 SGHAT, CDR2 FQNNGV. The CDR3 loop reads CASSAGLARETQYF. The CDR3 bases are TGTGCCAGCAGCGCGGGACTAGCGCGGGAGACCCAGTACTTC. The full variable domain, its missing parts supplied by reference TRBV11-2 and TRBJ2-5, is EAGVAQSPRYKIIEKRQSVAFWCNPISGHATLYWYQQILGQGPKLLIQFQNNGVVDDSQLPKDRFSAERLKGVDSTLKIQPAKLEDSAVYLCASSAGLARETQYFGPGTRLLVL.

This clonotype was observed at least ten times. The chain recombines TRBV7-9 with TRBJ2-3; 9 bases map to TRBD1. Trimming at V came to 3 bases and at J to 4 bases, leaving 8 bases not matched to a gene. The CDR3 loop spans 16 amino acids. Germline V gives CDR1 SEHNR, CDR2 FQNEAQ (reference sequence). The CDR3 DNA reads as TGTGCCAGCAGCTTCCGAGGGACAGGGTCGGCAGATACGCAGTATTTT. Amino acids: CASSFRGTGSADTQYF. The whole variable domain, filled in from reference TRBV7-9 and TRBJ2-3, reads DTGVSQNPRHKITKRGQNVTFRCDPISEHNRLYWYRQTLGQGPEFLTYFQNEAQLEKSRLLSDRFSAERPKGSFSTLEIQRTEQGDSAMYLCASSFRGTGSADTQYFGPGTRLTVL.